This TCR beta chain was identified in a study of PD-1 blockade in mismatch repair-deficient tumors. General study points: About 4.5% of the roughly 150 peptide-expanded blood TCRs were also found in tumor.

V shed 0 bases and J shed 0 bases, with 8 bases lying between them. Germline V CDR1 and CDR2: ENHRY, SYGVKD. CDR3 length equals 15 residues. In regard to this clone: Its antigen is undetermined.

Time point reported: identical approximately nine-day culture without peptide (control). A few pembrolizumab responders had their TCRs sequenced. About 7 ELISpot-reactive neoantigen peptides each drove a 10-day in vitro stimulation. Using immunoSEQ multiplex PCR, the repertoire was profiled, and TCRdb retains in-frame clones only, with some absent. This table has roughly 13,000 clones, approximately 84% appearing once. The chain combines TRBV10-3 with TRBJ1-1; D gene uncertain. The sequenced sample was cells cultured in vitro, obtained from a patient treated with pembrolizumab. The origin of this receptor is an adult with mismatch repair-deficient cancer. The CDR3 loop is CAISESADLNTEAFF. The CDR3 DNA follows: TGTGCCATCAGTGAGTCCGCAGATTTGAACACTGAAGCTTTCTTT.